A single sample is the source of the 2 T cell receptor beta chains below, sequenced in a study of blood T cell repertoires in COVID-19. Generated by immunoSEQ multiplex PCR, the TCRdb table keeps only in-frame clones and is missing some. The sample has about 180,000 clones, 83% seen once. The sample consisted of peripheral blood. The receptors were gathered from a human donor in a cohort sampled during active COVID-19.

This chain's CDR3 is CASSLSFWGSTYEQYF. The CDR3, as DNA: TGTGCCAGCAGTTTATCGTTTTGGGGCAGTACCTACGAGCAGTACTTC. The rearrangement links TRBV28 to TRBJ2-7; D is perhaps TRBD1 (5 bases). This CDR3 is 16 amino acids long. Looked up from germline, CDR1 is MDHEN and CDR2 is SYDVKM. Trimming removed 1 base from V and 2 bases from J, with 15 bases in between.

The table lists this clone with a count of one. The chain uses TRBV6-2 or TRBV6-3 and TRBJ2-7; 8 nucleotides agree with TRBD1. Germline CDR1 and CDR2: MNHEY and SVGEGT. The CDR3 sequence is 16 residues long. Unmatched junction bases numbered 9, after V lost 2 bases and J lost 3 bases. The CDR3 nucleotides read TGTGCCAGCAGTTACCTCCTGGGACAGGCCCTCTACGAGCAGTACTTC. Its protein is CASSYLLGQALYEQYF.